These 26 T cell receptor beta chains originate from one sample sequenced in a study of CD8+CD57+ T cells in acquired aplastic anemia. The TCR beta profiling, which covered VDJ combination and CDR3 sequence, was carried out using genomic DNA as the template. Each CDR3 protein is one row after TCRdb ran MiXCR on the reads. This sample has approximately 190,000 distinct CDR3 sequences, with less than 60% found just once. Individuals selected for sequencing had exhibited CD8+CD57+ cell expansion on flow cytometry. Input material: sorted CD4+, CD8+, or CD8+CD57+ T cells (not recorded which) from PBMCs. The source of these receptors is a human donor with aplastic anemia.

The J gene is TRBJ1-2, the V gene TRBV7-2, with D maybe TRBD1 (5 bases). The CDR3 has 14 amino acids. Germline V lookup: CDR1 SGHTA, CDR2 FQGNSA. Deletions cut 1 base from V and 2 bases from J, with 8 bases between. The CDR3 DNA reads TGTGCCAGCAGCTTAGAGCGGACAAACTATGGCTACACCTTC. This gives the protein CASSLERTNYGYTF.

This clonotype was observed many times. V gene TRBV10-3 combines with J gene TRBJ1-1, with D maybe TRBD1 (5 bases). Germline V CDR1 and CDR2: ENHRY, SYGVKD. The CDR3 runs 13 residues. V was pared by 5 bases and J by 7 bases, with 14 bases between. Here the CDR3 DNA reads TGTGCCATCAGTTCCTTGGTGGGGGGTGAAGCTTTCTTT. It yields the protein CAISSLVGGEAFF.

This clonotype was picked up many times. CDR3 sequence: CASSLAGAGLYEQYF. CDR3 DNA sequence: TGTGCCAGCAGCTTGGCAGGGGCCGGTTTATACGAGCAGTACTTC. The gene calls are TRBV5-5 and TRBJ2-7, with D possibly TRBD1 on 6 matching bases. V was shortened by 0 bases and J by 4 bases, with 14 bases between the two germline ends. CDR1 is SGHKS and CDR2 is YYEKEE in the germline V gene (reference sequence). The CDR3 is made up of 15 amino acids. Together with reference TRBV5-5 and TRBJ2-7, the CDR3 gives the full variable domain: DAGVTQSPTHLIKTRGQQVTLRCSPISGHKSVSWYQQVLGQGPQFIFQYYEKEERGRGNFPDRFSARQFPNYSSELNVNALLLGDSALYLCASSLAGAGLYEQYFGPGTRLTVT.

This chain uses TRBV20-1 with TRBJ2-1; 12 bases match TRBD2. The V gene end was trimmed by 5 bases and the J gene end by 6 bases; junction bases not matched to a gene: 5. The CDR3 covers 14 residues. Germline V gene sequence: CDR1 DFQATT, CDR2 SNEGSKA (reference sequence). CDR3 sequence: CSAPSGRAPNEQFF. Here the CDR3 DNA reads TGCAGTGCTCCTAGCGGGAGGGCCCCCAATGAGCAGTTCTTC.

The chain joins TRBV30 to TRBJ2-7; the D is unclear. Per the germline V gene, CDR1 is GTSNPN and CDR2 is SVGIG (reference sequence). V was clipped by 0 bases and J by 3 bases, with 9 bases between them. The CDR3 consists of 13 residues. The CDR3 sequence is CAWSVAVSYEQYF. The CDR3 nucleotides read TGTGCCTGGAGTGTCGCAGTGAGCTACGAGCAGTACTTC.

The chain combines TRBV11-2 with TRBJ2-1, with TRBD2 identical over 10 bases. The CDR3 totals 18 residues. The V gene's germline CDR1 is SGHAT and CDR2 FQNNGV. The ends lost 1 base at V and 2 bases at J; junction bases unmatched: 8. The CDR3: CASSLGGLAGGPYNEQFF. CDR3 coding DNA: TGTGCCAGCAGCTTAGGGGGGTTAGCGGGAGGACCCTACAATGAGCAGTTCTTC.

This clonotype occurred many times. This sequence joins TRBV6-1 and TRBJ1-3; D is possibly TRBD1 (6 bases). The V gene lost 6 bases and the J gene lost 7 bases, with 16 bases spanning the gap. Germline-derived CDR1 and CDR2 are MNHNS and SASEGT. The CDR3 runs 14 residues. CDR3: CASSRDRYLNTIYF. CDR3 nucleotide sequence: TGTGCCAGCAGCCGTGACAGGTACCTGAACACCATATATTTT.

This clonotype was seen repeatedly, ten times or more. V is TRBV6-6 and J is TRBJ1-1, with D tentatively TRBD1 (5 bases). Per germline, CDR1 MNHNY and CDR2 SVGAGI (reference sequence). The CDR3 length is 14 residues. The V and J ends lost 6 bases and 0 bases respectively, with 11 bases between them. CDR3 coding DNA: TGTGCCAGCAGGGCAGACAGATTGAACACTGAAGCTTTCTTT. Its protein product is CASRADRLNTEAFF.

This clonotype was picked up many times. This chain links TRBV6-6 with TRBJ1-6, with D perhaps TRBD1 (5 bases). Trimming took off 4 bases at V and 10 bases at J, with 11 bases between the two ends. The germline V gene has CDR1 MNHNY and CDR2 SVGAGI (reference sequence). The CDR3 is made up of 13 amino acids. As DNA, the CDR3 is TGTGCCAGCAGTTCGACAGTGTTCTCACCCCTCCACTTT. It is translated as CASSSTVFSPLHF.

The chain is built from TRBV2 and TRBJ2-3; 7 nucleotides match TRBD1. The trim removed 7 bases at V and 3 bases at J, leaving 19 bases unmatched. The CDR3 is made up of 18 amino acids. CDR1 and CDR2 (germline): SNHLY, FYNNEI. CDR3 region: CASNVRGQWKVGTDTQYF. CDR3 nucleotides: TGTGCCAGCAACGTAAGGGGACAGTGGAAGGTTGGGACAGATACGCAGTATTTT. The whole variable domain, filled in from reference TRBV2 and TRBJ2-3, reads EPEVTQTPSHQVTQMGQEVILRCVPISNHLYFYWYRQILGQKVEFLVSFYNNEISEKSEIFDDQFSVERPDGSNFTLKIRSTKLEDSAMYFCASNVRGQWKVGTDTQYFGPGTRLTVL.

There are a few counts of this clonotype. The chain employs TRBV20-1 and TRBJ2-7, with 8 bases lining up with TRBD1. The germline V gene encodes CDR1 DFQATT and CDR2 SNEGSKA (reference sequence). There are 13 residues in the CDR3. V lost 6 bases, J lost 4 bases, and 8 bases stayed unmatched. The CDR3 DNA reads TGCAGTGCGAGGACAGGGCACAGATACGAGCAGTACTTC. This encodes CSARTGHRYEQYF.

The genes are TRBV14 and TRBJ2-5; possible D gene TRBD2, 6 bases. Germline V gene lookup returns CDR1 SGHDN and CDR2 FVKESK. The CDR3 loop spans 16 amino acids. V was clipped by 4 bases and J by 5 bases, with 20 bases between them. CDR3 residues: CASSPAIATRVETQYF. The CDR3 DNA follows: TGTGCCAGCAGCCCAGCCATTGCGACTAGGGTGGAGACCCAGTACTTC.

The chain uses TRBV30 and TRBJ2-1; 8 positions agree with TRBD2. Germline V gives CDR1 GTSNPN, CDR2 SVGIG (reference sequence). The CDR3 covers 13 residues. The J segment lost 9 bases and the V segment lost 3 bases, leaving 7 bases of the junction unmatched. CDR3 sequence: CAWSGGLVAEQFF. CDR3 nucleotide sequence: TGTGCCTGGAGCGGGGGACTAGTGGCTGAGCAGTTCTTC.

The J gene is TRBJ2-4, the V gene TRBV2; 8 bases align to TRBD1. With V trimmed by 5 bases and J by 8 bases, 14 bases remained unmatched. Per germline, CDR1 SNHLY and CDR2 FYNNEI. There are 16 residues in the CDR3. The CDR3 sequence is CASSTTWTGIGDIQYF. CDR3 bases: TGTGCCAGCAGTACCACTTGGACAGGGATCGGAGACATTCAGTACTTC.

This clonotype was seen repeatedly, ten times or more. The chain is built from TRBV6-5 and TRBJ1-3; D remains unclear. CDR3 length: 14 amino acids. V shed 4 bases and J shed 2 bases, with 9 bases lying between them. Germline V gene sequence: CDR1 MNHEY, CDR2 SVGAGI. CDR3 in amino acids: CASSSTGAGNTIYF. The CDR3 region has the DNA TGTGCCAGCAGTTCTACTGGGGCTGGAAACACCATATATTTT.

This clonotype was seen many times. V is TRBV7-2 and J is TRBJ2-3; 12 nucleotides line up with TRBD2. This CDR3 is 16 amino acids long. With 4 bases clipped from V and 4 bases from J, the junction kept 6 bases outside the gene matches. Germline assignment: CDR1 SGHTA and CDR2 FQGNSA. The DNA of the CDR3 is TGTGCCAGCAGCTGGTTTCTAGCGGGAGGGTCAGATACGCAGTATTTT. Amino acids: CASSWFLAGGSDTQYF.

The chain employs TRBV24-1 and TRBJ2-5, with 8 bases matching TRBD1. Germline values: CDR1 KGHDR, CDR2 SFDVKD. V lost 4 bases and J lost 5; bases outside the gene matches: 8. The CDR3 is made up of 15 amino acids. The CDR3 reads CATSDQDRAGETQYF. CDR3 DNA: TGTGCCACCAGTGACCAGGACAGGGCGGGGGAGACCCAGTACTTC.

The J gene is TRBJ2-1, the V gene TRBV19, with 8 nucleotides matching TRBD2. After removal of 5 bases from V and 15 bases from J, the junction contained 24 bases not matched to a gene. Germline CDR1 reads LNHDA; CDR2 reads SQIVND (reference sequence). There are 17 residues in the CDR3. CDR3 sequence reads: CASSFRTSLNENNDRFF. The CDR3 nucleotides are TGTGCCAGTAGTTTCCGGACTAGCCTTAACGAAAACAATGACCGGTTCTTC.

This clonotype was detected only a few times. The chain recombines TRBV10-2 with TRBJ2-3; TRBD2 might be the D (5 bases). V was pared by 3 bases and J by 5 bases, with 18 bases between. This CDR3 has 16 amino acids. Germline V gene data show CDR1 as WSHSY and CDR2 as SAAADI. CDR3 amino acids: CASSEVGHPGGDTQYF. CDR3 coding DNA: TGCGCCAGCAGTGAAGTTGGGCACCCTGGAGGAGATACGCAGTATTTT.

This clonotype was seen ten or more times. The chain employs TRBV5-1 and TRBJ2-7, with 7 bases fitting TRBD1. With 4 bases clipped from V and 2 bases from J, the junction kept 6 bases outside the gene matches. The CDR3 contains 14 residues. CDR1 and CDR2 (germline): SGHRS, YFSETQ. The CDR3 protein is CASSVRQGAYEQYF. DNA of the CDR3: TGCGCCAGCAGCGTCCGACAGGGTGCCTACGAGCAGTACTTC.

The chain has TRBV19 and TRBJ1-2; D possibly corresponds to TRBD1 (5 bases). Trimming left V 6 bases short and J 5 bases short, with 16 bases between. From germline, CDR1 is LNHDA and CDR2 SQIVND (reference sequence). This CDR3 spans 14 amino acids. In DNA, the CDR3 is TGTGCCAGTAGGAACCCGCAGACAGCGTATGGCTACACCTTC. Its protein product is CASRNPQTAYGYTF.

Comments on this clonotype: At one of its ends the junction is not consistent with the germline gene, which may arise from a read error. V and J are TRBV2 and TRBJ2-7; D may be TRBD1 or TRBD2 (5 bases each). The CDR3 has 13 residues. Germline CDR1 is SNHLY and CDR2 is FYNNEI. The CDR3 bases are TGTGCCACCAGTGTTGGGGGAACCTACGAGCAGTACTTC. Amino acid sequence: CATSVGGTYEQYF.

CDR3 sequence (DNA): TGTGCCAGCAGCTTAGGAGGCTTTGAAGCTTTCTTT. This codes for CASSLGGFEAFF. The chain uses TRBV7-9 and TRBJ1-1; D uncertain. V lost 1 base and J lost 7, with 7 bases in between. Germline V gene sequence: CDR1 SEHNR, CDR2 FQNEAQ (reference sequence). The CDR3 extends over 12 amino acids.

The chain has TRBV6-5 and TRBJ2-7; 7 bases agree with TRBD1. CDR3 length: 14 residues. CDR1 MNHEY and CDR2 SVGAGI come from the germline V gene. J gave up 6 bases and V 3 bases, and 8 bases lay outside the gene matches. The CDR3 spells CASSYSDRPSEQYF. The CDR3, as DNA: TGTGCCAGCAGTTATTCGGACAGGCCTAGCGAGCAGTACTTC.

The rearrangement links TRBV7-9 to TRBJ2-2; D is possibly TRBD1 (6 bases). CDR1 and CDR2 (germline): SEHNR, FQNEAQ (reference sequence). Deletions cut 5 bases from V and 1 base from J, with 11 bases between. The CDR3 loop spans 15 amino acids. This chain's CDR3 is CASSMQGLNTGELFF. The CDR3 coding sequence is TGTGCCAGCAGCATGCAGGGGTTGAACACCGGGGAGCTGTTTTTT.

Many counts were recorded for this clonotype. This chain uses TRBV6-1 with TRBJ2-7, with TRBD1 matching over 8 bases. After removal of 5 bases from V and 1 base from J, the junction contained 7 bases not matched to a gene. Per the germline V gene, CDR1 is MNHNS and CDR2 is SASEGT. The CDR3 covers 15 residues. The CDR3 reads CASSKGQVTSYEQYF. The CDR3 DNA reads TGTGCCAGCAGTAAGGGACAGGTGACGTCCTACGAGCAGTACTTC.